The T cell receptor beta chain under discussion was sequenced for a study of OX40 agonist ivuxolimab in advanced cancers. Across the study: Patients were treated with intravenous ivuxolimab, dosed at 0.01 to 10 mg/kg and infused every 2 weeks.

Sequencing used immunoSEQ multiplex PCR; TCRdb keeps in-frame clones, though not all of them. The data show roughly 100,000 clones, 75% to 90% seen once. Excluded were patients having autoimmune disease history or systemic immunosuppression. At cycle 4 day 1, cycle 7 day 1, and baseline, blood was sampled. CDR3 length: 17 amino acids. Germline loops: CDR1 SGHRS, CDR2 YFSETQ. J gave up 3 bases and V 4 bases, and 7 bases lay outside the gene matches. This sequence originates from an adult with an advanced solid tumor such as melanoma, head and neck, liver or kidney cancer. Sample: CD4+ or CD8+ T cells sorted from blood, taken in a trial of the OX40 agonist ivuxolimab. V is TRBV5-1 and J is TRBJ2-5, with 15 bases lining up with TRBD2. The CDR3 region is CASSQGLAGGGKETQYF. The CDR3 region has the DNA TGCGCCAGCAGCCAGGGACTAGCGGGAGGAGGAAAAGAGACCCAGTACTTC.